Below are 15 T cell receptor beta chains sequenced from a single sample in a study of blood T cell repertoires in COVID-19. Here immunoSEQ multiplex PCR was the method, and the copy in TCRdb shows in-frame clones only, minus some. The table shows over 60,000 clones, with more than 75% occurring only once. Source material: peripheral blood. The receptor source for this set is a human donor in a cohort sampled during active COVID-19.

The chain links TRBV7-9 to TRBJ1-1, with D unresolved. Between the trimmed V and J ends, which lost 4 bases and 1 base, there was a span of 13 bases. CDR3 length: 15 amino acids. Germline V CDR1 and CDR2: SEHNR, FQNEAQ (reference sequence). Written as DNA, the CDR3 is TGTGCCAGCAGCTCACAAGGACGGGGGAACACTGAAGCTTTCTTT. Translating gives CASSSQGRGNTEAFF.

The CDR3 here is CASSLWTGGVSEQYF. The CDR3 nucleotides read TGTGCCAGCAGCCTCTGGACAGGGGGGGTCTCCGAGCAGTACTTC. The genes are TRBV14 and TRBJ2-7, with 10 bases that match TRBD1. Per the germline V gene, CDR1 is SGHDN and CDR2 is FVKESK. V was clipped by 4 bases and J by 6 bases; unmatched bases: 9. This CDR3 spans 15 amino acids.

J is TRBJ2-7 and V is TRBV4-1; 7 bases map to TRBD1. The germline gives CDR1 MGHRA, CDR2 YSYEKL. This CDR3 has 15 amino acids. Trimming cost V 0 bases and J 2 bases; bases outside gene matches: 4. This chain's CDR3 is CASSQEHRGPYEQYF. The CDR3 DNA reads TGCGCCAGCAGCCAAGAACACAGGGGCCCCTACGAGCAGTACTTC.

The sample holds one count of this clone. The chain uses TRBV7-8 and TRBJ2-7, with D hard to call. In germline, CDR1 is SGHVS, CDR2 FQNEAQ. With 4 bases removed from V and 2 bases from J, the gap between germline ends came to 12 bases. The length of the CDR3 is 14 residues. The CDR3 region is CASSSVDETYEQYF. The CDR3 DNA follows: TGTGCCAGCAGCTCTGTCGATGAGACCTACGAGCAGTACTTC.

The chain joins TRBV11-2 to TRBJ1-5; D not certain. The CDR3 contains 17 residues. V was cut by 1 base and J by 3 bases, with 16 bases left in between. Germline CDR1 SGHAT, CDR2 FQNNGV. CDR3 region: CASSLGWHKSINQPQHF. CDR3 sequence (DNA): TGTGCCAGCAGCTTAGGTTGGCACAAATCAATCAATCAGCCCCAGCATTTT. The full variable domain, rest sourced from reference TRBV11-2 and TRBJ1-5, is EAGVAQSPRYKIIEKRQSVAFWCNPISGHATLYWYQQILGQGPKLLIQFQNNGVVDDSQLPKDRFSAERLKGVDSTLKIQPAKLEDSAVYLCASSLGWHKSINQPQHFGDGTRLSIL.

V is TRBV12-3 or TRBV12-4 and J is TRBJ2-7; perhaps TRBD1 as D (6 bases). This CDR3 spans 13 amino acids. Trimming cost V 3 bases and J 3 bases, with 9 bases left between them. CDR3 coding DNA: TGTGCCAGCAGTTTGAGGACAGTCTACGAGCAGTACTTC. It specifies CASSLRTVYEQYF.

This chain uses TRBV5-1 with TRBJ2-7; 7 nucleotides align to TRBD1. CDR1 and CDR2 (germline): SGHRS, YFSETQ. The V and J ends lost 4 bases and 7 bases, in that order; junction bases with no gene match: 5. The CDR3 length is 12 residues. The CDR3 here is CASSTGAGEQYF. DNA of the CDR3: TGCGCCAGCAGCACAGGGGCAGGGGAGCAGTACTTC.

This clone was recorded only once. This chain uses TRBV10-3 with TRBJ1-2; TRBD1 matches at 11 bases. V shed 3 bases and J 4 bases; nucleotides not matched to a gene: 1. Germline V CDR1 and CDR2: ENHRY, SYGVKD. The CDR3 is made up of 14 amino acids. CDR3 sequence reads: CAISEGTGGYGYTF. The CDR3 DNA reads as TGTGCCATCAGTGAAGGGACAGGGGGCTATGGCTACACCTTC.

J is TRBJ1-1 and V is TRBV5-1, with a possible D match to TRBD1 (5 bases). V lost 4 bases and J 1 base, leaving 14 bases between the germline ends. From germline, CDR1 is SGHRS and CDR2 YFSETQ. This CDR3 has 15 amino acids. The CDR3: CASSTLGGENTEAFF. The CDR3 bases are TGCGCCAGCAGCACCCTGGGGGGGGAGAACACTGAAGCTTTCTTT.

The rearrangement uses TRBV15 and TRBJ1-5, with D perhaps matching TRBD1 (5 bases). Germline V gene lookup returns CDR1 LNHNV and CDR2 YYDKDF (reference sequence). Trimming removed 3 bases at V and 5 bases at J, with 8 bases between. The CDR3 is 13 amino acids. The CDR3 DNA sequence: TGTGCCACCAGCAGTACGGGGGATCAGCCCCAGCATTTT. Translated, it gives CATSSTGDQPQHF.

The V gene is TRBV30, the J gene TRBJ2-3; D gene unclear. In germline, CDR1 is GTSNPN, CDR2 SVGIG (reference sequence). This CDR3 is 13 amino acids long. Trimming cost V 1 base and J 6 bases, with 11 bases left between them. DNA of the CDR3: TGTGCCTGGAGTGGAGCCTCTTCGGATACGCAGTATTTT. Protein product: CAWSGASSDTQYF. The full variable domain, with the rest looked up from reference TRBV30 and TRBJ2-3, is SQTIHQWPATLVQPVGSPLSLECTVEGTSNPNLYWYRQAAGRGLQLLFYSVGIGQISSEVPQNLSASRPQDRQFILSSKKLLLSDSGFYLCAWSGASSDTQYFGPGTRLTVL.

The sample holds one count of this clone. J is TRBJ2-7 and V is TRBV5-1; 10 nucleotides agree with TRBD1. V trimming: 5 bases; J trimming: 2 bases; junction bases outside the gene matches: 7. Germline V gives CDR1 SGHRS, CDR2 YFSETQ. This CDR3 is 15 amino acids long. The CDR3 DNA sequence: TGCGCCAGCAGGATCGGGGACAGGGGAACCTACGAGCAGTACTTC. Translation: CASRIGDRGTYEQYF.

In its sample, this clone was seen a few times. The chain recombines TRBV30 with TRBJ1-2; 7 bases are shared with TRBD1. Germline loops: CDR1 GTSNPN, CDR2 SVGIG (reference sequence). J gave up 7 bases and V 2 bases, and 7 bases lay outside the gene matches. The CDR3 runs to 13 residues. The CDR3 nucleotides read TGTGCCTGGAGTTGGTACAGGGGTCGTGGCTACACCTTC. Protein product: CAWSWYRGRGYTF.

In its sample, this clone was seen once. CDR3 DNA: TGTGCCAGCAGTTTACCGGGGGGAGGTTTCGAGCAGTACTTC. Residues: CASSLPGGGFEQYF. The rearrangement joins TRBV7-2 to TRBJ2-7; TRBD2 aligns across 7 bases. V lost 6 bases and J lost 6; bases outside the gene matches: 11. CDR1 is SGHTA, CDR2 FQGNSA, per germline. CDR3 size: 14 residues.

CDR3 DNA sequence: TGTGCCAGTAAGGCAGGGGCTGTGACTGAAGCTTTCTTT. Protein sequence: CASKAGAVTEAFF. The V call is TRBV19, the J call TRBJ1-1, with D possibly TRBD1 on 6 matching bases. CDR1 and CDR2 (germline): LNHDA, SQIVND (reference sequence). The CDR3 runs 13 residues. Trimming removed 7 bases from V and 5 bases from J, with 14 bases in between. Full variable domain (remainder filled in from reference TRBV19 and TRBJ1-1): DGGITQSPKYLFRKEGQNVTLSCEQNLNHDAMYWYRQDPGQGLRLIYYSQIVNDFQKGDIAEGYSVSREKKESFPLTVTSAQKNPTAFYLCASKAGAVTEAFFGQGTRLTVV.